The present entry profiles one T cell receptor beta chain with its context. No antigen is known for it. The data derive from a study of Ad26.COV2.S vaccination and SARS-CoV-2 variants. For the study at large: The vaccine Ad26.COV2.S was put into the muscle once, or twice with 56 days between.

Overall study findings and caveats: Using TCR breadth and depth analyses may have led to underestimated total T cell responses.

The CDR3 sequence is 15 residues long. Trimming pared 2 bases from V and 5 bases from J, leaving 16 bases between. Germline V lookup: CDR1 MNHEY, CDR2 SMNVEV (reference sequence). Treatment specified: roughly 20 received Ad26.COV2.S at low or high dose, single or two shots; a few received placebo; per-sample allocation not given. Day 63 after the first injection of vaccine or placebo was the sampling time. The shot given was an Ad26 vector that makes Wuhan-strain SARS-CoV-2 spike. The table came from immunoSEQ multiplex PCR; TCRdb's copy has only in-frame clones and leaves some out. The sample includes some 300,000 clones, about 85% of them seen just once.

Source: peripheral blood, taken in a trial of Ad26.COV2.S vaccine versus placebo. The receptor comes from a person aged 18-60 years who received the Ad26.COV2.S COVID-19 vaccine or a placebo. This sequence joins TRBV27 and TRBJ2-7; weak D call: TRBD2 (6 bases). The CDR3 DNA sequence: TGTGCCAGCAGTTTAGATGAGGGGAGGAGGAACGAGCAGTACTTC. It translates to CASSLDEGRRNEQYF.